This T cell receptor (beta chain) was obtained from a study of OX40 agonist ivuxolimab in advanced cancers. Study overall: Patient treatment consisted of intravenous ivuxolimab administration every 2 weeks at 0.01 to 10 mg/kg. Study results and caveats: Expansion of clones was among the lowest in partial responders at 0.1-3.0 mg/kg. It was also the case that some nonresponders had low normalized T-cell clonal expansion. Both blood CD4+ and CD8+ T cells showed clonal growth by week 6 at 0.1 to 3.0 mg/kg.

TCRdb's copy holds only in-frame clones and misses some; the assay was immunoSEQ multiplex PCR. The sample yields over 65,000 clones, roughly 84% seen once. The CDR3 has 18 residues. Germline-derived CDR1 and CDR2 are SEHNR and FQNEAQ (reference sequence). Trimming removed 1 base from V and 4 bases from J; junction bases left unmatched: 14. Regarding this clone: Its target is not known.

The receptor comes from an adult with an advanced solid tumor such as melanoma, head and neck, liver or kidney cancer. The rearrangement uses TRBV7-9 and TRBJ1-2; 8 bases map to TRBD1. The material was CD4+ or CD8+ T cells sorted from blood, obtained in a trial of the OX40 agonist ivuxolimab. The CDR3 loop reads CASSLDETGVLRGYGYTF. For the CDR3, the DNA is TGTGCCAGCAGCTTAGATGAGACAGGGGTTCTTCGGGGCTATGGCTACACCTTC.